This T cell receptor beta chain was found in a study of T cells in localized non-small cell lung cancer. As for this clone: Its antigen is unidentified.

Points from the study as a whole: Heterogeneity stays possible, as sequencing covered only one tumor region. Adjacent uninvolved lung tissue had the highest T cell clonality, exceeding tumor.

The CDR3 length is 16 residues. Germline assignment: CDR1 MDHEN and CDR2 SYDVKM. Deletions cut 1 base from V and 7 bases from J, with 17 bases between. The method was immunoSEQ multiplex PCR; TCRdb's version includes in-frame clones alone and lacks a portion of them. The sample carries some 5,000 clones, 25% to 35% recorded once. This TCR came from a woman aged 35-75 years with stage II squamous cell lung carcinoma. J is TRBJ1-5 and V is TRBV28; tentatively, D is TRBD1 (6 bases). The sample consisted of lung tumor tissue, taken before any cancer treatment. The CDR3 loop reads CASSLYDGGQTQPQHF. For the CDR3, the DNA is TGTGCCAGCAGTTTATACGACGGGGGGCAAACCCAGCCCCAGCATTTT.